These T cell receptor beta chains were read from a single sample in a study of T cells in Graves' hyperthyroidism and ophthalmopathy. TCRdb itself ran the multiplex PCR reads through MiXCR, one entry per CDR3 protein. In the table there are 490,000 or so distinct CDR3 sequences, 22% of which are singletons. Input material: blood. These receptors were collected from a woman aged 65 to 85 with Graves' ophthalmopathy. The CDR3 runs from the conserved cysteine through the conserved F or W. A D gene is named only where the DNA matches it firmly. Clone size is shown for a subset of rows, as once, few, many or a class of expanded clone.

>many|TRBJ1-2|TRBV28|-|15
TGTGCCAGCAGTTTTCAGGTGGGGCAGAACTATGGCTACACCTTC
CASSFQVGQNYGYTF
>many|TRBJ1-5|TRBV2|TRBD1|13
TGTGCCAGCAACGGACAGGGCAATCAGCCCCAGCATTTT
CASNGQGNQPQHF
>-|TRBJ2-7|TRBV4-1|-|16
TGCGCCAGCAGCCAAACCACTACCGGGGGATCCTACGAGCAGTACTTC
CASSQTTTGGSYEQYF
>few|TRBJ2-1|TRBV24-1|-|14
TGTGCCACCAGTGATCCCAGCGGACCCAATGAGCAGTTCTTC
CATSDPSGPNEQFF
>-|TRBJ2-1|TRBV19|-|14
TGTGCCACCAGATCCGGCCTCACATACAATGAGCAGTTCTTC
CATRSGLTYNEQFF
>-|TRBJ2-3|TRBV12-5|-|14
TGTGCTAGTGGTTTGGCCCAATTAATCGATACGCAGTATTTT
CASGLAQLIDTQYF
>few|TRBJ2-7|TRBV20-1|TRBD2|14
TGCAGCGTAGTCCTAGCGGACTTCTCCTACGAGCAGTACTTC
CSVVLADFSYEQYF
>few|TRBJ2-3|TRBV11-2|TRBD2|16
TGTGCCAGCAGACAACTTAGCGGGAGGGTCGCAGATACGCAGTATTTT
CASRQLSGRVADTQYF
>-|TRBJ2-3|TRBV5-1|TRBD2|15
TGCGCCAGCAGCTTGGTGTCTAGCGGGAGGGATACGCAGTATTTT
CASSLVSSGRDTQYF
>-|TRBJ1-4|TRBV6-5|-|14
TGTGCCAGCAGTTCGGGGGTATCCGATGAAAAACTGTTTTTT
CASSSGVSDEKLFF
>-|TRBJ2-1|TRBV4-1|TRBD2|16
TGCGCCAGCAGCCAAGATCCGAGCGGGAGGACCTATGAGCAGTTCTTC
CASSQDPSGRTYEQFF
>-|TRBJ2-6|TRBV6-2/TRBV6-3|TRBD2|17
TGTGCCAGCAGACTAGCGGGAGGAATGGCTGGGGCCAACGTCCTGACTTTC
CASRLAGGMAGANVLTF
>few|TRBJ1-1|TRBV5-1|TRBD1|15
TGCGCCAGCAGCTTTGGCGACAGGGTTAACACTGAAGCTTTCTTT
CASSFGDRVNTEAFF
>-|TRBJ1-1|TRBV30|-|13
TGTGCCTGGAGAGCCGGGGCGGACACTGAAGCTTTCTTT
CAWRAGADTEAFF
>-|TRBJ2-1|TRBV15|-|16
TGTGCCACCAGCAGAGTTGGGGGTAAGGATTACAATGAGCAGTTCTTC
CATSRVGGKDYNEQFF
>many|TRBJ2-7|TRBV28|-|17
TGTGCCAGCAGTTTAACCCGCCAGGGCATGGGGGCCTACGAGCAGTACTTC
CASSLTRQGMGAYEQYF
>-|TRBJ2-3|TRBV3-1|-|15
TGTGCCAGCAGTCCGCTGCGGGTTCCCACAGATACGCAGTATTTT
CASSPLRVPTDTQYF
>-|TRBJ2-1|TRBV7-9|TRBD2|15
TGTGCCAGCAGCTTAGTAGGCCTAGCGGAGAATGAGCAGTTCTTC
CASSLVGLAENEQFF
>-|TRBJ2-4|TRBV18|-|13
TGTGCCAGCTCACCACGGCAGGATGACATTCAGTACTTC
CASSPRQDDIQYF
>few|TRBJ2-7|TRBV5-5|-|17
TGTGCCAGCAGCTTGGTGGCCTCGAGGGGATCTCCCTACGAGCAGTACTTC
CASSLVASRGSPYEQYF
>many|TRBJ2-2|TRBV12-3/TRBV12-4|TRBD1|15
TGTGCCAGCAGTTTAGGGGACAGGGGTACCGGGGAGCTGTTTTTT
CASSLGDRGTGELFF
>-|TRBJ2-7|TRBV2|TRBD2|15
TGTGCCAGCAGTCTAGCGGGAGGGGGGGCCTACGAGCAGTACTTC
CASSLAGGGAYEQYF
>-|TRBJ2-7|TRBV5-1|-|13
TGCGCCAGCAGCCCCGCCACCCCCTACGAGCAGTACTTC
CASSPATPYEQYF
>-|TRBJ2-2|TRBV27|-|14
TGTGCCAGCAGTTTACGACTAGTCTCCGGGGAGCTGTTTTTT
CASSLRLVSGELFF
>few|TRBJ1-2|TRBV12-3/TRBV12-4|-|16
TGTGCCAGCAGTTTAGTAGTGACTGACAGGTCCTCCGGCTACACCTTC
CASSLVVTDRSSGYTF
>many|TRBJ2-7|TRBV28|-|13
TGTGCCAGCAGTTTTCTTGGAGGGCGCGAGCAGTACTTC
CASSFLGGREQYF
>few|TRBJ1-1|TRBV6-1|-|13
TGTGCCAGCACGGGGCAAGGGAACACTGAAGCTTTCTTT
CASTGQGNTEAFF
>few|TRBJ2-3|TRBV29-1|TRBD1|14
TGCAGCGTGACCGGGACAGGGGGGACAGATACGCAGTATTTT
CSVTGTGGTDTQYF
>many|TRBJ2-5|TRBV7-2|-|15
TGTGCCAGCAGCTTAAGCGGGACAAGCCAAGAGACCCAGTACTTC
CASSLSGTSQETQYF